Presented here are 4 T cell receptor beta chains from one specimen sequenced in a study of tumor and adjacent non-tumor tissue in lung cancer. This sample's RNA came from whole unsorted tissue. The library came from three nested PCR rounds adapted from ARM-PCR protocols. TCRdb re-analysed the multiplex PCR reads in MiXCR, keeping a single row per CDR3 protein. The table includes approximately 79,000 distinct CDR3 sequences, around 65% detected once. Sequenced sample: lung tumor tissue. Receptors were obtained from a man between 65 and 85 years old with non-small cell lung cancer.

The CDR3 DNA reads as TGTGCCAGCAGAACAGGGTTCTATGGGAACGCCATATATTTT. Amino acids: CASRTGFYGNAIYF. This sequence joins TRBV6-1 and TRBJ1-3, with D possibly being TRBD1 (6 bases). The CDR3 is 14 amino acids. From germline, CDR1 is MNHNS and CDR2 SASEGT. The V gene lost 6 bases and the J gene lost 11 bases, with 20 bases spanning the gap.

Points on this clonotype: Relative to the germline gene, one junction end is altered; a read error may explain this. The CDR3 nucleotides read TGTACCAGCAGCTTCGATGGGATCGTGGCAGATACACAGTATTTT. It translates to CTSSFDGIVADTQYF. This rearrangement joins TRBV11-2 to TRBJ2-3, with D uncertain. The CDR3 is 15 amino acids. CDR1 and CDR2 (germline): SGHAT, FQNNGV. The full variable domain, with the rest looked up from reference TRBV11-2 and TRBJ2-3, is EAGVAQSPRYKIIEKRQSVAFWCNPISGHATLYWYQQILGQGPKLLIQFQNNGVVDDSQLPKDRFSAERLKGVDSTLKIQPAKLEDSAVYLCTSSFDGIVADTQYFGPGTRLTVL.

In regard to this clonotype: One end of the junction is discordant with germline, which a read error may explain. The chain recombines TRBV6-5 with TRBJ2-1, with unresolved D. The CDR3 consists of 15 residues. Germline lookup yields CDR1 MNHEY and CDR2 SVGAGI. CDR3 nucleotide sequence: TGTGGCAGCAGTCCGTACGGCTTCCTAGGGAATGAGCAGTTCTTC. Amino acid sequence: CGSSPYGFLGNEQFF.

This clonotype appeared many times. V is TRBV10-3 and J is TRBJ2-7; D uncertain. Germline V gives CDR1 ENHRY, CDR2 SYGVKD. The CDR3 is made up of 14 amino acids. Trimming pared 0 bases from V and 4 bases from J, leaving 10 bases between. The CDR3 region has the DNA TGTGCCATCAGTGAGTCTAACACGGCTTACGAGCAGTACTTC. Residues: CAISESNTAYEQYF.